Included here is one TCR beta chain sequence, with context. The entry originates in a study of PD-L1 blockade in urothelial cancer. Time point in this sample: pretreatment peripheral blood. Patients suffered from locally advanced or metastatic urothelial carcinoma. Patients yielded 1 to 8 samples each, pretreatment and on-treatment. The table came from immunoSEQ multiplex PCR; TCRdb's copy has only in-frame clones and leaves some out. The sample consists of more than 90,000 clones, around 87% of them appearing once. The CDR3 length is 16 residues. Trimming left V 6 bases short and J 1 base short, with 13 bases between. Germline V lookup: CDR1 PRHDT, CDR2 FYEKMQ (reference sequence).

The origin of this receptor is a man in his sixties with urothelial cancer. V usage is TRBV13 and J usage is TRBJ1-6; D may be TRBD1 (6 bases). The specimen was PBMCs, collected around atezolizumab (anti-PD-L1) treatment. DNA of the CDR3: TGTGCCAGCAGTCGGACAGCTGAGTCCTATAATTCACCCCTCCACTTT. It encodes CASSRTAESYNSPLHF.